Listed here are 30 T cell receptor beta chains from one sample, sequenced in a study of T-cell memory formation after mild COVID-19. Each CDR3 protein is one row after TCRdb ran MiXCR on the 5' RACE reads. This table holds more than 400,000 distinct CDR3 sequences, roughly 18% found once. The specimen was PBMCs or a T cell subset sorted from them (not recorded which). These receptors all stem from an adult woman who had mild COVID-19 (a few samples of this study predate the infection). Cell type and time point are not known.

This chain connects TRBV7-9 to TRBJ2-5; TRBD2 matches 15 bases. Germline trimming cut 6 bases from V and 2 bases from J; bases unmatched to any gene: 10. The CDR3 length is 18 residues. Germline CDR1 SEHNR, CDR2 FQNEAQ (reference sequence). The CDR3 DNA is TGTGCCAGCAGTCAAAATCTTGGGACTAGCGGGAGGCAAGAGACCCAGTACTTC. This sequence encodes CASSQNLGTSGRQETQYF.

The chain combines TRBV15 with TRBJ2-1; 9 positions match TRBD2. J gave up 7 bases and V 0 bases, and 7 bases lay outside the gene matches. Germline V gives CDR1 LNHNV, CDR2 YYDKDF (reference sequence). The length of the CDR3 is 16 residues. DNA for the CDR3: TGTGCCACCAGCAGAGAGGTCCAGACTAGCGGTAATGAGCAGTTCTTC. This translates into CATSREVQTSGNEQFF.

This clonotype was seen only a few times. The chain recombines TRBV6-5 with TRBJ1-5; the match to TRBD1 covers 9 bases. Germline V lookup: CDR1 MNHEY, CDR2 SVGAGI. V trimming: 5 bases; J trimming: 4 bases; junction bases outside the gene matches: 3. This CDR3 has 14 amino acids. The DNA for the CDR3 is TGTGCCAGCAGTCGAGGGACAGGGAATCAGCCCCAGCATTTT. It codes for CASSRGTGNQPQHF.

The rearrangement joins TRBV5-1 to TRBJ2-5, with 10 bases aligning to TRBD1. Germline trimming cut 3 bases from V and 4 bases from J; bases unmatched to any gene: 6. This CDR3 is built from 15 residues. Looked up from germline, CDR1 is SGHRS and CDR2 is YFSETQ. In DNA, the CDR3 is TGCGCCAGCAGCTGGGGGACAGGGGAGGGAGAGACCCAGTACTTC. This codes for CASSWGTGEGETQYF.

This clonotype was seen more than once but under ten times. The gene calls are TRBV5-1 and TRBJ2-7; no firm D call. Germline assignment: CDR1 SGHRS and CDR2 YFSETQ. Trimming stripped 0 bases from V and 5 bases from J, with 18 bases between. The CDR3 is 16 amino acids. CDR3 in DNA: TGCGCCAGCAGCTTGGCCGGATTACAAGGAGCAAACGAGCAGTACTTC. It translates to CASSLAGLQGANEQYF.

The rearrangement joins TRBV19 to TRBJ1-2, with D unresolved. Trimming removed 5 bases from V and 4 bases from J, with 8 bases in between. Germline CDR1 LNHDA, CDR2 SQIVND (reference sequence). There are 12 residues in the CDR3. The CDR3 DNA is TGTGCCAGTAGTGCGGGGATCTATGGCTACACCTTC. Amino acid sequence: CASSAGIYGYTF. Combining the CDR3 with reference TRBV19 and TRBJ1-2 gives the whole variable domain DGGITQSPKYLFRKEGQNVTLSCEQNLNHDAMYWYRQDPGQGLRLIYYSQIVNDFQKGDIAEGYSVSREKKESFPLTVTSAQKNPTAFYLCASSAGIYGYTFGSGTRLTVV.

This clonotype was picked up a small number of times. The chain combines TRBV11-2 with TRBJ2-1, with 7 bases fitting TRBD2. The CDR3 loop spans 16 amino acids. CDR1 SGHAT and CDR2 FQNNGV come from the germline V gene. V lost 5 bases, J lost 8 bases, and 15 bases stayed unmatched. In DNA, the CDR3 is TGTGCCAGCAGCCCCCCTGGGTTCGGGAGGAGTTATGAGCAGTTCTTC. This encodes CASSPPGFGRSYEQFF.

The V and J genes are TRBV30 and TRBJ2-1; 12 positions agree with TRBD2. The CDR3 consists of 20 residues. The V gene end was trimmed by 5 bases and the J gene end by 1 base; junction bases not matched to a gene: 18. Germline V gene lookup returns CDR1 GTSNPN and CDR2 SVGIG (reference sequence). CDR3 loop: CAWSLPIGGLAGGSYNEQFF. The CDR3 DNA is TGTGCCTGGTCACTTCCGATCGGCGGGCTAGCGGGAGGGTCCTACAATGAGCAGTTCTTC.

The rearrangement joins TRBV20-1 to TRBJ2-1; D perhaps matches TRBD2 (6 bases). V was pared by 1 base and J by 6 bases, with 13 bases between. CDR1 and CDR2 (germline): DFQATT, SNEGSKA (reference sequence). The CDR3 totals 14 residues. The CDR3: CSARGEREINEQFF. CDR3 DNA sequence: TGCAGTGCTAGAGGGGAACGGGAGATCAATGAGCAGTTCTTC.

This clonotype was detected many times. This sequence joins TRBV6-5 and TRBJ1-1; no clear D gene. Germline-derived CDR1 and CDR2 are MNHEY and SVGAGI. V dropped 7 bases and J dropped 11 bases, with 11 bases sitting between them. The CDR3 totals 10 residues. The CDR3 sequence is CASTFRMAFF. For the CDR3, the DNA is TGTGCCAGCACCTTTCGCATGGCTTTCTTT.

This clonotype has just a few counts. One end of the junction does not line up with germline, which may come from a read error. The CDR3 DNA sequence: TGTGCCAGCACCTTAAACAGAGACAGCTCTGGAAACACCATATATTTT. It yields the protein CASTLNRDSSGNTIYF. V and J are TRBV7-6 and TRBJ1-3; D might be TRBD1 (5 bases). This CDR3 contains 16 residues. Per germline, CDR1 SGHVS and CDR2 FNYEAQ. The full variable domain, with the rest looked up from reference TRBV7-6 and TRBJ1-3, is GAGVSQSPRYKVTKRGQDVALRCDPISGHVSLYWYRQALGQGPEFLTYFNYEAQQDKSGLPNDRFSAERPEGSISTLTIQRTEQRDSAMYRCASTLNRDSSGNTIYFGEGSWLTVV.

This chain connects TRBV5-5 to TRBJ1-2; 7 bases agree with TRBD1. The CDR3 is 14 residues long. V lost 5 bases to trimming and J lost 5 bases; unmatched junction nucleotides: 9. Germline assignment: CDR1 SGHKS and CDR2 YYEKEE (reference sequence). CDR3 sequence: CASSRDRVEYGYTF. As DNA, the CDR3 is TGTGCCAGCAGTCGAGACAGGGTTGAGTATGGCTACACCTTC.

This clonotype was counted between two and nine times. The CDR3 DNA sequence: TGTGCCAGCAGCTTAGGAGGATTGAATGGCTACACCTTC. This encodes CASSLGGLNGYTF. The chain links TRBV7-9 to TRBJ1-2; the D is unclear. The CDR3 loop spans 13 amino acids. Trimming took off 1 base at V and 6 bases at J, with 9 bases between the two ends. Germline V gene lookup returns CDR1 SEHNR and CDR2 FQNEAQ (reference sequence).

The gene calls are TRBV20-1 and TRBJ2-1; D is uncertain. With 0 bases removed from V and 9 bases from J, the gap between germline ends came to 18 bases. Germline V gives CDR1 DFQATT, CDR2 SNEGSKA (reference sequence). This CDR3 region has 15 residues. The CDR3: CSARDGQASLGEQFF. As DNA, the CDR3 is TGCAGTGCTAGAGATGGTCAGGCGAGCCTTGGTGAGCAGTTCTTC.

In its sample, this clonotype was seen a few times. The rearrangement uses TRBV12-3 or TRBV12-4 and TRBJ2-1; possibly TRBD2 for D (5 bases). This CDR3 is 14 amino acids long. Trimming left V 6 bases short and J 7 bases short, with 16 bases between. CDR3 DNA: TGTGCCAGCAGGCCCCCGGGGTCCCAAAATGAGCAGTTCTTC. Residues: CASRPPGSQNEQFF.

J is TRBJ1-2 and V is TRBV12-3 or TRBV12-4; 9 bases are a match to TRBD1. The CDR3 runs to 15 residues. V lost 7 bases, J lost 3 bases, and 9 bases stayed unmatched. CDR3 residues: CASKPTGGLDYGYTF. CDR3 in DNA: TGTGCCAGCAAACCGACAGGGGGATTGGACTATGGCTACACCTTC.

There are a few counts of this clonotype. This chain joins TRBV24-1 and TRBJ2-1; TRBD1 agrees at 12 bases. Trimming took 1 base from V and 9 from J; bases not matched to a gene: 6. CDR3 size: 16 residues. Germline-derived CDR1 and CDR2 are KGHDR and SFDVKD. The CDR3 sequence: CATSDFRDRGLGEQFF. As DNA, the CDR3 is TGTGCCACCAGTGATTTCCGGGACAGGGGGCTTGGTGAGCAGTTCTTC.

The chain employs TRBV24-1 and TRBJ1-5; D unresolved. The germline gives CDR1 KGHDR, CDR2 SFDVKD. The CDR3 runs to 14 residues. Trimming pared 5 bases from V and 4 bases from J, leaving 11 bases between. The CDR3 reads CATSALGLNQPQHF. The CDR3 DNA reads TGTGCCACCAGTGCCCTCGGCCTTAATCAGCCCCAGCATTTT.

The V and J genes are TRBV3-1 and TRBJ1-5, with D unclear. The CDR3 has 15 residues. Looked up from germline, CDR1 is LGHDT and CDR2 is YNNKEL (reference sequence). Trimming removed 5 bases at V and 5 bases at J, with 16 bases between. CDR3 region: CASSSHAHVDQPQHF. In DNA form, the CDR3 reads TGTGCCAGCAGCTCCCACGCTCATGTCGATCAGCCCCAGCATTTT.

In this sample, this clonotype turned up a few times. The chain has TRBV5-1 and TRBJ1-1; D not certain. The length of the CDR3 is 15 residues. The V end was cut by 4 bases, the J end by 0 bases, with 13 bases between. CDR1 is SGHRS and CDR2 is YFSETQ in the germline V gene. The CDR3 DNA reads TGCGCCAGCAGCCTCGGACCTTTTATGAACACTGAAGCTTTCTTT. Translating gives CASSLGPFMNTEAFF.

The rearrangement joins TRBV4-1 to TRBJ1-1; D ambiguous. Germline V gene data show CDR1 as MGHRA and CDR2 as YSYEKL. The ends were cut back, 1 base at V and 3 bases at J, with 6 bases in the middle. This CDR3 has 13 residues. The CDR3 sequence is CASSQVLDTEAFF. CDR3 DNA: TGCGCCAGCAGCCAAGTCCTAGACACTGAAGCTTTCTTT.

J is TRBJ2-1 and V is TRBV29-1; D ambiguous. Trimming stripped 3 bases from V and 6 bases from J, with 12 bases between. The CDR3 covers 13 residues. The germline V gene encodes CDR1 SQVTM and CDR2 ANQGSEA. In DNA form, the CDR3 reads TGCAGCGTTGATTCACTCATTTTCAATGAGCAGTTCTTC. This codes for CSVDSLIFNEQFF.

This clonotype was picked up a small number of times. This chain joins TRBV7-3 and TRBJ2-1, with 7 bases identical to TRBD2. Germline values: CDR1 SGHTA, CDR2 FQGTGA. Germline trimming cut 2 bases from V and 4 bases from J; bases unmatched to any gene: 8. This CDR3 spans 16 amino acids. Here the CDR3 DNA reads TGTGCCAGCAGCTTACAGGGTCGGGGACTATACAATGAGCAGTTCTTC. This encodes CASSLQGRGLYNEQFF. Filled out from reference TRBV7-3 and TRBJ2-1, the complete variable domain reads GAGVSQTPSNKVTEKGKYVELRCDPISGHTALYWYRQSLGQGPEFLIYFQGTGAADDSGLPNDRFFAVRPEGSVSTLKIQRTERGDSAVYLCASSLQGRGLYNEQFFGPGTRLTVL.

Only a few counts were recorded for this clonotype. The V call is TRBV19, the J call TRBJ2-2; D gene uncertain. The CDR3 has 12 amino acids. CDR1 and CDR2 from the germline V gene are LNHDA and SQIVND (reference sequence). CDR3 sequence reads: CASESNTGELFF. CDR3 DNA: TGTGCGTCGGAGTCGAACACCGGGGAGCTGTTTTTT. Complete variable domain (other parts from reference TRBV19 and TRBJ2-2): DGGITQSPKYLFRKEGQNVTLSCEQNLNHDAMYWYRQDPGQGLRLIYYSQIVNDFQKGDIAEGYSVSREKKESFPLTVTSAQKNPTAFYLCASESNTGELFFGEGSRLTVL.

The table lists this clonotype with a few counts. In DNA, the CDR3 is TGCAGTGCTAGCTCGGCAGGAGTAAACACTGAAGCTTTCTTT. Translation: CSASSAGVNTEAFF. This chain joins TRBV20-1 and TRBJ1-1; no definite D call. Looked up from germline, CDR1 is DFQATT and CDR2 is SNEGSKA (reference sequence). This CDR3 is 14 amino acids long. The V end was cut by 3 bases, the J end by 2 bases, with 13 bases between.

In the case of this clonotype: Relative to the germline gene, one junction end is altered; a read error may explain this. The gene calls are TRBV7-7 and TRBJ2-2; 8 nucleotides align to TRBD2. The V gene's germline CDR1 is SSHAT and CDR2 FNYEAQ (reference sequence). The CDR3 totals 15 residues. The CDR3 loop is CASSPSGSITGELFF. CDR3 DNA: TGTGCTAGCAGCCCCAGCGGGAGTATTACCGGGGAGCTGTTTTTT.

The rearrangement joins TRBV27 to TRBJ2-1, with TRBD2 identical over 13 bases. This CDR3 comprises 16 residues. Germline trimming cut 5 bases from V and 6 bases from J; bases unmatched to any gene: 7. From germline, CDR1 is MNHEY and CDR2 SMNVEV (reference sequence). This CDR3 is CASSGGLAGEGNEQFF. The DNA of the CDR3 is TGTGCCAGCAGTGGTGGACTAGCGGGAGAAGGCAATGAGCAGTTCTTC.

This clonotype was observed a few times. The chain recombines TRBV5-1 with TRBJ2-3; TRBD2 aligns across 13 bases. The length of the CDR3 is 18 residues. Unmatched junction bases numbered 8, after V lost 0 bases and J lost 4 bases. Germline values: CDR1 SGHRS, CDR2 YFSETQ. DNA of the CDR3: TGCGCCAGCAGCTTGGGGACTAGCGGGAGCACTTGGGCAGATACGCAGTATTTT. This codes for CASSLGTSGSTWADTQYF.

This clonotype showed up just a few times. The chain links TRBV2 to TRBJ2-7; no clear D. The germline gives CDR1 SNHLY, CDR2 FYNNEI. V shed 9 bases and J shed 0 bases, with 9 bases lying between them. The length of the CDR3 is 12 residues. CDR3 region: CASRRTSYEQYF. DNA for the CDR3: TGTGCCAGTCGGAGAACCTCCTACGAGCAGTACTTC.

This clonotype was detected only a few times. This chain joins TRBV24-1 and TRBJ2-3; the D gene is possibly TRBD1 (6 bases). The CDR3 extends over 16 amino acids. V lost 4 bases and J 5 bases, leaving 18 bases between the germline ends. Germline CDR1 KGHDR, CDR2 SFDVKD. The CDR3 protein is CATSDPQGTGRDTQYF. CDR3 coding DNA: TGTGCCACCAGTGACCCCCAGGGGACCGGGCGAGATACGCAGTATTTT.